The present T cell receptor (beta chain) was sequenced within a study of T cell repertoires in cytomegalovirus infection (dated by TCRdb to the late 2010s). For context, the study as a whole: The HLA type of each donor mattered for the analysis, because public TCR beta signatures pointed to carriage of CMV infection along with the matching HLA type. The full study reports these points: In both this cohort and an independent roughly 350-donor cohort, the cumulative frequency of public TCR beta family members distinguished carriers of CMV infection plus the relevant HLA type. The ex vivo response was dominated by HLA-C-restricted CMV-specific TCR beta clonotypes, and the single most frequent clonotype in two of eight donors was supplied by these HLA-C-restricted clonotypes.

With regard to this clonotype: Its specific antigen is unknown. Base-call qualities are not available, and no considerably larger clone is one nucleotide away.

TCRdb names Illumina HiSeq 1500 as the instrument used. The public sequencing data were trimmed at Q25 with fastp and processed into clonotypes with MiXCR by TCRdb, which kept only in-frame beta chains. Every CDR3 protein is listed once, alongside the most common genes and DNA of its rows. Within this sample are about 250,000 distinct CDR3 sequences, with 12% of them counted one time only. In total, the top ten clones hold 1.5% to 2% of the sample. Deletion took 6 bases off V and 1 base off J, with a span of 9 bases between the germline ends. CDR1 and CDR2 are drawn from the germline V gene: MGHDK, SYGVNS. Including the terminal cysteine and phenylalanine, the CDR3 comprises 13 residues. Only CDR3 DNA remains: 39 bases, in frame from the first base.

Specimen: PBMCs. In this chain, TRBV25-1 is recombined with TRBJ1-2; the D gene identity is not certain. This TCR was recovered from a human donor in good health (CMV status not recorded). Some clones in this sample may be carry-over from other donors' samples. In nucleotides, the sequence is TGTGCCAGCAGCCTCAGTATTAACTATGGCTACACCTTC. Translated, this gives CASSLSINYGYTF.